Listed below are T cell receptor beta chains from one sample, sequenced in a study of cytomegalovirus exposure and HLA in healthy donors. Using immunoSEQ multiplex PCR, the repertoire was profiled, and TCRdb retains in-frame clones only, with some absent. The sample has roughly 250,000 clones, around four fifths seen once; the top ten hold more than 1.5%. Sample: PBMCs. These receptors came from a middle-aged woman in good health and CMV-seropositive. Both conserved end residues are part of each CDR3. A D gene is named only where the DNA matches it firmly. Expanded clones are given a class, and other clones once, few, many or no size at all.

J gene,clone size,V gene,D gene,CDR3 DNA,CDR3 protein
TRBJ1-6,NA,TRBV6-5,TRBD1,TGTGCCAGCAGACCCGCGACAGGGGATAATTCACCCCTCCACTTT,CASRPATGDNSPLHF
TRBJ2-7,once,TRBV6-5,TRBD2,TGTGCCAGCAGTTACTCGTGGACTAGCGGGACCTACGAGCAGTACTTC,CASSYSWTSGTYEQYF
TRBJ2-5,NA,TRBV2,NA,TGTGCCAGCAGTGAAGCGAGGGGGAAGCATCAAGAGACCCAGTACTTC,CASSEARGKHQETQYF
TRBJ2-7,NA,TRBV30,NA,TGTGCCTGGAGTGTGGGCCCACTCTACGAGCAGTACTTC,CAWSVGPLYEQYF
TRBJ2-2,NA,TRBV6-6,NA,TGTGCCAGCAGTTACAAGGGGCTTGGGGACACCGGGGAGCTGTTTTTT,CASSYKGLGDTGELFF
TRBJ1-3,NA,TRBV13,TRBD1,TGTGCCAGCAGCTTAGGAAACAGGGGGCATATAGGTGGAAACACCATATATTTT,CASSLGNRGHIGGNTIYF
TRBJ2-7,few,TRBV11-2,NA,TGTGCCAGCAGCTTCAAGGGGGGGGGCTACGAGCAGTACTTC,CASSFKGGGYEQYF
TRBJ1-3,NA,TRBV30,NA,TGTGCCTGGACCTTCGGGGGTGATGGAAACACCATATATTTT,CAWTFGGDGNTIYF
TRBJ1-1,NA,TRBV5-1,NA,TGCGCCAGCAGCTTGGGGTACACCTCTTACACTGAAGCTTTCTTT,CASSLGYTSYTEAFF
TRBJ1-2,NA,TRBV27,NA,TGTGCCAGCAGTTTAACAGGGAACTATGGCTACACCTTC,CASSLTGNYGYTF
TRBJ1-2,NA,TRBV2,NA,TGTGCCAAACAGGCTGCGCTCTATGGCTACACCTTC,CAKQAALYGYTF
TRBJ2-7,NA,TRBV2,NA,TGTGCCAGCACTCCCCTGGGTAGCGGTACGCCCTACGAGCAGTACTTC,CASTPLGSGTPYEQYF
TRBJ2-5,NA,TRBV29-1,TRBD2,TGCAGCGTTGTTAGCGGGTCGTACCAAGAGACCCAGTACTTC,CSVVSGSYQETQYF
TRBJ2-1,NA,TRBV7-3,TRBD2,TGTGCCAGCAGCTTAACTCCGGGAGGGAGAGACAATGAGCAGTTCTTC,CASSLTPGGRDNEQFF